The 9 T cell receptor beta chains below come from one sample, sequenced in a study of T cell clonality in common variable immunodeficiency. Profiling relied on immunoSEQ multiplex PCR, and the TCRdb table lists in-frame clones only, not all of them. The table lists roughly 51,000 clones, with no singletons. The sample was peripheral blood mononuclear cells. Receptor source: a person aged 18 to 75 in good health.

In regard to this clone: The read ends 3 residues early relative to the CDR3; the germline J gene fills the gap. The chain employs TRBV29-1 and TRBJ2-7, with 7 bases lining up with TRBD2. Germline lookup yields CDR1 SQVTM and CDR2 ANQGSEA. V was clipped by 6 bases and J by 5 bases; unmatched bases: 16. The CDR3 consists of 15 residues. The covered CDR3 bases are TGCAGCGTGGGAGCGGGGCTCCGAAGCTCGAACGAG. Translating gives CSVGAGLRSSNE. The whole CDR3 reads CSVGAGLRSSNEQYF.

This clone was seen at least ten times. Sequencing ends 3 residues short of the CDR3 end; the germline J gene provides the rest. The chain is built from TRBV20-1 and TRBJ1-2, with 10 bases matching TRBD1. The CDR3 loop spans 13 amino acids. J gave up 6 bases and V 5 bases, and 6 bases lay outside the gene matches. CDR1 and CDR2 (germline): DFQATT, SNEGSKA (reference sequence). The CDR3 loop reads CSAPRQGAHGYTF. Partial CDR3 DNA: TGCAGTGCTCCAAGACAGGGGGCGCATGGC.

This clone was detected a few times. The sequenced CDR3 bases are TGTGCCAGTAGTAGAGCCCCGATCTCCTACAATGAG. It codes for CASSRAPISYNE. The full CDR3 is CASSRAPISYNEQFF. The chain has TRBV19 and TRBJ2-1; D is unclear. The read comes to an end 3 residues before the CDR3 does, leaving the germline J gene to fill in the end. Deletions cut 4 bases from V and 0 bases from J, with 10 bases between. Germline V gives CDR1 LNHDA, CDR2 SQIVND (reference sequence). This CDR3 contains 15 residues. The whole variable domain, filled in from reference TRBV19 and TRBJ2-1, reads DGGITQSPKYLFRKEGQNVTLSCEQNLNHDAMYWYRQDPGQGLRLIYYSQIVNDFQKGDIAEGYSVSREKKESFPLTVTSAQKNPTAFYLCASSRAPISYNEQFFGPGTRLTVL.

This clone was observed many times. The CDR3 end lies 3 residues beyond the end of the read and is filled in from the germline J gene. V usage is TRBV5-1 and J usage is TRBJ1-1; D is possibly TRBD1 (6 bases). Germline V gives CDR1 SGHRS, CDR2 YFSETQ. The CDR3 sequence is 16 residues long. Deletions cut 3 bases from V and 5 bases from J, with 20 bases between. This CDR3 is CASSYQMGGRGTEAFF. Incomplete CDR3 DNA: TGCGCCAGCAGCTACCAAATGGGGGGGCGAGGTACTGAA.

This clone was recorded at least ten times. Read data end 3 residues before the CDR3 end; the end is taken from the germline J gene. The chain combines TRBV20-1 with TRBJ2-1; 10 bases match TRBD2. This CDR3 region has 16 residues. V trimming: 3 bases; J trimming: 8 bases; junction bases outside the gene matches: 13. The germline CDR1 and CDR2 sequences are DFQATT and SNEGSKA (reference sequence). This chain's CDR3 is CSARVAGGAVFDEQFF. CDR3 bases read: TGCAGTGCTAGGGTAGCGGGAGGAGCGGTATTCGATGAG.

The table lists this clone with many counts. Read sequence stops 3 residues before the CDR3 end, and the germline J gene provides the missing end. V and J are TRBV5-1 and TRBJ2-3, with 9 bases identical to TRBD2. Germline assignment: CDR1 SGHRS and CDR2 YFSETQ. V dropped 0 bases and J dropped 4; count of bases not matched to a gene: 12. This CDR3 spans 18 amino acids. The CDR3 DNA, read in part, is TGCGCCAGCAGCTTGGCCCCTACTAGCGGGCTGGGGGCAGATACG. Its protein is CASSLAPTSGLGADT. The whole CDR3 region reads CASSLAPTSGLGADTQYF. Looking up the rest from reference TRBV5-1 and TRBJ2-3 gives the full variable domain: KAGVTQTPRYLIKTRGQQVTLSCSPISGHRSVSWYQQTPGQGLQFLFEYFSETQRNKGNFPGRFSGRQFSNSRSEMNVSTLELGDSALYLCASSLAPTSGLGADTQYFGPGTRLTVL.

In its sample, this clone was seen many times. The read ends 3 residues before the CDR3 terminus; that terminus is restored from the germline J gene. This chain uses TRBV19 with TRBJ2-1, with D possibly being TRBD2 (5 bases). Per germline, CDR1 LNHDA and CDR2 SQIVND (reference sequence). This CDR3 has 14 residues. The ends were cut back, 3 bases at V and 5 bases at J, with 11 bases in the middle. The sequenced part of the CDR3 DNA is TGTGCCAGTAGTATCTCTCGGGGTGACAATGAG. This translates into CASSISRGDNE. From start to end, the CDR3 is CASSISRGDNEQFF. The whole variable domain, filled in from reference TRBV19 and TRBJ2-1, reads DGGITQSPKYLFRKEGQNVTLSCEQNLNHDAMYWYRQDPGQGLRLIYYSQIVNDFQKGDIAEGYSVSREKKESFPLTVTSAQKNPTAFYLCASSISRGDNEQFFGPGTRLTVL.

In this sample, this clone turned up many times. The missing CDR3 end, 3 residues past where the read stops, is filled in from the germline J gene. The chain is built from TRBV20-1 and TRBJ1-1; perhaps TRBD1 as D (6 bases). Germline CDR1 is DFQATT and CDR2 is SNEGSKA (reference sequence). This CDR3 comprises 13 residues. Trimming pared 1 base from V and 7 bases from J, leaving 13 bases between. CDR3 DNA (partial): TGCAGTGCTAGAGGGAGGACAGCCCTTGAA. Translating it yields CSARGRTALE. The CDR3, in full, reads CSARGRTALEAFF.

This clone has a count of ten or more. Sequencing ends 3 residues short of the CDR3 end; the germline J gene provides the rest. The V and J genes are TRBV4-1 and TRBJ2-5, with 7 bases lining up with TRBD2. Germline V gene data show CDR1 as MGHRA and CDR2 as YSYEKL. V lost 1 base, J lost 4 bases, and 3 bases stayed unmatched. The length of the CDR3 is 14 residues. The covered CDR3 bases are TGCGCCAGCAGCCAAGGTGGGGGGGGAGAGACC. This codes for CASSQGGGGET. From start to end, the CDR3 is CASSQGGGGETQYF.